These 26 T cell receptor beta chains were all obtained from the same sample, sequenced in a study of response to subunit inactivated influenza vaccine. TCRdb re-called the RT-PCR reads through MiXCR, storing one row per CDR3 protein. This sample has hundreds of thousands of distinct CDR3 sequences, with about an eighth found just once. Material: PBMCs from blood, obtained on the day of vaccination. The origin of the receptors is a man aged 50 to 59 who received an inactivated influenza vaccine.

The sample holds one count of this clonotype. The chain links TRBV11-3 to TRBJ2-1; D perhaps matches TRBD2 (5 bases). The V gene lost 1 base and the J gene lost 5 bases, with 12 bases spanning the gap. The CDR3 spans 15 residues. CDR1 is SGHNT and CDR2 is YENEEA in the germline V gene. The CDR3 is CASSLGGRKNNEQFF. The CDR3 bases are TGTGCCAGCAGCTTAGGTGGGAGAAAGAACAATGAGCAGTTCTTC.

This chain connects TRBV3-1 to TRBJ2-1; 10 bases are shared with TRBD2. V lost 4 bases, J lost 6 bases, and 12 bases stayed unmatched. The CDR3 consists of 17 residues. The germline gives CDR1 LGHDT, CDR2 YNNKEL (reference sequence). The CDR3 coding sequence is TGTGCCAGCAGCCCAGGCCTAGCGGGGGCCTCACGCAATGAGCAGTTCTTC. This sequence encodes CASSPGLAGASRNEQFF.

Many counts were recorded for this clonotype. In DNA form, the CDR3 reads TGCAGTGCTTCGGACAGGGTCACTGAAGCTTTCTTT. Translated: CSASDRVTEAFF. V and J are TRBV20-1 and TRBJ1-1; TRBD1 matches at 8 bases. This CDR3 is 12 amino acids long. J lost 4 bases, V lost 5 bases, and 3 bases had no gene match. Germline V gives CDR1 DFQATT, CDR2 SNEGSKA (reference sequence).

This clonotype was seen only a few times. This chain uses TRBV7-2 with TRBJ2-7, with D tentatively TRBD1 (5 bases). The V end lost 2 bases, the J end lost 0 bases, and 14 bases lay between the germline ends. This CDR3 has 16 amino acids. Germline V gene data show CDR1 as SGHTA and CDR2 as FQGNSA. Here the CDR3 reads CASSLRGAGSSYEQYF. In DNA form, the CDR3 reads TGTGCCAGCAGCTTAAGGGGTGCTGGTTCCTCCTACGAGCAGTACTTC.

The V call is TRBV11-2, the J call TRBJ2-3; the match to TRBD2 covers 11 bases. The J segment lost 3 bases and the V segment lost 5 bases, leaving 13 bases of the junction unmatched. The CDR3 is 18 residues long. Germline-derived CDR1 and CDR2 are SGHAT and FQNNGV. CDR3 protein: CASSREFASGRSTDTQYF. The CDR3 region has the DNA TGTGCCAGCAGCCGCGAATTCGCTAGCGGGAGGTCTACAGATACGCAGTATTTT.

The rearrangement links TRBV5-6 to TRBJ2-5; maybe TRBD2 (6 bases). Germline V gives CDR1 SGHDT, CDR2 YYEEEE. V was trimmed by 4 bases and J by 5 bases, leaving 18 bases between them. CDR3 length: 15 amino acids. The CDR3 coding sequence is TGTGCCAGCAGCCTTCCGGGACTGGGAGCGGAGACCCAGTACTTC. Amino acids: CASSLPGLGAETQYF.

The table lists this clonotype with a few counts. V gene TRBV6-1 combines with J gene TRBJ2-5, with 8 bases matching TRBD2. The CDR3 is made up of 15 amino acids. Trimming at V came to 6 bases and at J to 4 bases, leaving 10 bases not matched to a gene. Germline CDR1 is MNHNS and CDR2 is SASEGT. The CDR3 nucleotides read TGTGCCAGCAGGGGGACTAGTTCTACGGGAGAGACCCAGTACTTC. This translates into CASRGTSSTGETQYF.

This clonotype was counted between two and nine times. This chain links TRBV20-1 with TRBJ2-5, with TRBD2 identical over 9 bases. Trimming took 0 bases from V and 6 from J; bases not matched to a gene: 14. The CDR3 sequence is 17 residues long. Germline V gene data show CDR1 as DFQATT and CDR2 as SNEGSKA (reference sequence). CDR3 bases: TGCAGTGCTAGAGATCGGAGGGTGGGGACTAGCCAGCAGACCCAGTACTTC. Its protein product is CSARDRRVGTSQQTQYF.

This clonotype has a handful of counts. The chain joins TRBV6-1 to TRBJ2-7, with TRBD1 as a possible D gene (5 bases). Deletions cut 7 bases from V and 2 bases from J, with 18 bases between. Germline values: CDR1 MNHNS, CDR2 SASEGT. The length of the CDR3 is 15 residues. The CDR3 is CASNQGRSETYEQYF. The CDR3, as DNA: TGTGCCAGCAATCAGGGAAGAAGCGAGACCTACGAGCAGTACTTC.

This clonotype was observed a few times. The J gene is TRBJ2-7, the V gene TRBV5-1; D may correspond to TRBD1 or TRBD2 (5 bases each). Germline CDR1 reads SGHRS; CDR2 reads YFSETQ. The CDR3 is made up of 14 amino acids. The V gene lost 0 bases and the J gene lost 7 bases, with 14 bases spanning the gap. CDR3 region: CASSLESGPEEQYF. In DNA, the CDR3 is TGCGCCAGCAGCTTGGAATCGGGACCGGAGGAGCAGTACTTC.

In its sample, this clonotype was seen many times. Its ends do not fully match the called genes, so a read error is possible. The chain couples TRBV18 to TRBJ2-1, with 10 bases aligning to TRBD2. Germline V gene data show CDR1 as KGHSH and CDR2 as LQKENI. The CDR3 has 12 amino acids. The CDR3 sequence is CASSPTTSGLIF. CDR3 coding DNA: TGTGCCAGCTCACCAACGACTAGCGGGTTAATCTTC. Complete variable domain (other parts from reference TRBV18 and TRBJ2-1): NAGVMQNPRHLVRRRGQEARLRCSPMKGHSHVYWYRQLPEEGLKFMVYLQKENIIDESGMPKERFSAEFPKEGPSILRIQQVVRGDSAAYFCASSPTTSGLIFGPGTRLTVL.

The chain combines TRBV4-3 with TRBJ2-7; D not resolved. Trimming left V 1 base short and J 3 bases short, with 7 bases between. The germline V gene encodes CDR1 LGHNA and CDR2 YSLEER. The CDR3 runs 13 residues. The CDR3 spells CASSQAESYEQYF. The CDR3 DNA follows: TGCGCCAGCAGCCAAGCGGAGAGCTACGAGCAGTACTTC.

The V and J genes are TRBV11-2 and TRBJ2-1; a weak D match, TRBD2 (6 bases). This CDR3 is 16 amino acids long. The germline V and J ends were trimmed by 1 base and 4 bases, with 14 bases remaining between them. Germline CDR1 reads SGHAT; CDR2 reads FQNNGV. In DNA form, the CDR3 reads TGTGCCAGCAGCTTAGTTGTCCAGGCGGGGTACAATGAGCAGTTCTTC. Translation gives CASSLVVQAGYNEQFF.

In DNA, the CDR3 is TGTGCCACCAGCAGTTCCCTTACCGCTAACACCGGGGAGCTGTTTTTT. Translating gives CATSSSLTANTGELFF. The chain links TRBV15 to TRBJ2-2; no clear D. V was clipped by 3 bases and J by 2 bases, with 13 bases between them. This CDR3 is built from 16 residues. Germline CDR1 LNHNV, CDR2 YYDKDF (reference sequence).

This clonotype was seen repeatedly, ten times or more. This chain uses TRBV7-9 with TRBJ1-1; D is perhaps TRBD1 (5 bases). V dropped 5 bases and J dropped 5 bases, with 18 bases sitting between them. The V gene's germline CDR1 is SEHNR and CDR2 FQNEAQ (reference sequence). The CDR3 is 15 amino acids. The CDR3 reads CASSRDQVRGTEAFF. CDR3 DNA: TGTGCCAGCAGCAGGGACCAGGTTCGGGGTACTGAAGCTTTCTTT.

V and J are TRBV19 and TRBJ2-7; 8 nucleotides line up with TRBD1. Germline trimming cut 8 bases from V and 7 bases from J; bases unmatched to any gene: 10. Per the germline V gene, CDR1 is LNHDA and CDR2 is SQIVND (reference sequence). The CDR3 has 13 amino acids. The CDR3 reads CASGNQGAKEQYF. The CDR3 nucleotides read TGTGCCAGTGGTAATCAGGGGGCGAAGGAGCAGTACTTC.

This clonotype was seen more than once but under ten times. The V call is TRBV5-1, the J call TRBJ2-1, with TRBD2 identical over 11 bases. CDR1 is SGHRS and CDR2 is YFSETQ in the germline V gene. This CDR3 has 16 residues. V gave up 4 bases and J gave up 5 bases; unmatched junction bases: 8. In DNA, the CDR3 is TGCGCCAGCAGCGATACTAGCGGGGGACCCCACAATGAGCAGTTCTTC. This codes for CASSDTSGGPHNEQFF.

In this sample, this clonotype turned up a few times. The genes are TRBV5-1 and TRBJ1-5; TRBD1 matches 11 bases. V lost 0 bases to trimming and J lost 6 bases; unmatched junction nucleotides: 8. The CDR3 extends over 17 amino acids. Germline assignment: CDR1 SGHRS and CDR2 YFSETQ. CDR3 loop: CASSLGPLGQGAQPQHF. In DNA form, the CDR3 reads TGCGCCAGCAGCTTGGGGCCGCTTGGACAGGGGGCTCAGCCCCAGCATTTT.

This clonotype occurred many times. The chain couples TRBV7-2 to TRBJ2-2, with 8 bases lining up with TRBD2. J lost 3 bases, V lost 4 bases, and 7 bases had no gene match. The germline V gene encodes CDR1 SGHTA and CDR2 FQGNSA. The CDR3 is 16 amino acids. Here the CDR3 reads CASSYELAVYTGELFF. For the CDR3, the DNA is TGTGCCAGCAGCTACGAACTAGCGGTGTACACCGGGGAGCTGTTTTTT. Filled out from reference TRBV7-2 and TRBJ2-2, the complete variable domain reads GAGVSQSPSNKVTEKGKDVELRCDPISGHTALYWYRQSLGQGLEFLIYFQGNSAPDKSGLPSDRFSAERTGGSVSTLTIQRTQQEDSAVYLCASSYELAVYTGELFFGEGSRLTVL.

This chain joins TRBV29-1 and TRBJ2-1, with 10 positions matching TRBD2. Trimming cost V 8 bases and J 4 bases; bases outside gene matches: 5. This CDR3 has 13 amino acids. CDR1 SQVTM and CDR2 ANQGSEA come from the germline V gene. The CDR3 sequence is CSHKRGGYNEQFF. In nucleotides, the CDR3 is TGCAGCCACAAGCGGGGGGGGTACAATGAGCAGTTCTTC.

The table lists this clonotype with many counts. The rearrangement joins TRBV3-1 to TRBJ2-5; D gene ambiguous. The CDR3 is made up of 12 amino acids. Trimming cost V 0 bases and J 6 bases, with 5 bases left between them. Looked up from germline, CDR1 is LGHDT and CDR2 is YNNKEL (reference sequence). CDR3 residues: CASSQDSKTQYF. CDR3 nucleotide sequence: TGTGCCAGCAGCCAAGATAGCAAGACCCAGTACTTC.

This clonotype has only a few counts. The V gene is TRBV29-1, the J gene TRBJ1-1; D not certain. Deletions cut 4 bases from V and 1 base from J, with 7 bases between. Germline V gene data show CDR1 as SQVTM and CDR2 as ANQGSEA. The CDR3 length is 12 residues. This CDR3 is CSVGMTNTEAFF. CDR3 DNA: TGCAGCGTTGGTATGACGAACACTGAAGCTTTCTTT. Variable domain in full (rest from reference TRBV29-1 and TRBJ1-1): SAVISQKPSRDICQRGTSLTIQCQVDSQVTMMFWYRQQPGQSLTLIATANQGSEATYESGFVIDKFPISRPNLTFSTLTVSNMSPEDSSIYLCSVGMTNTEAFFGQGTRLTVV.

This clonotype appeared a few times. CDR3 in amino acids: CASSSSPSYEQYF. The DNA of the CDR3 is TGCGCCAGCAGCAGTTCGCCTTCCTACGAGCAGTACTTC. The J gene is TRBJ2-7, the V gene TRBV5-1, with unresolved D. This CDR3 contains 13 residues. Germline V lookup: CDR1 SGHRS, CDR2 YFSETQ. V was cut by 4 bases and J by 1 base, with 9 bases left in between.

Here the CDR3 reads CASSTEFNQPQHF. As DNA, the CDR3 is TGTGCCAGTAGTACAGAATTTAATCAGCCCCAGCATTTT. The genes are TRBV19 and TRBJ1-5, with D hard to call. The V end was cut by 4 bases, the J end by 4 bases, with 8 bases between. The CDR3 consists of 13 residues. The germline V gene has CDR1 LNHDA and CDR2 SQIVND (reference sequence).

This clonotype was detected a few times. The chain carries TRBV11-2 and TRBJ2-7, with D possibly being TRBD1 or TRBD2 (5 bases each). The CDR3 length is 14 residues. In germline, CDR1 is SGHAT, CDR2 FQNNGV. The V end was cut by 1 base, the J end by 6 bases, with 13 bases between. CDR3 coding DNA: TGTGCCAGCAGCTTAGCCCTAGTGGGGGTCGAGCAGTACTTC. Translation gives CASSLALVGVEQYF. Complete variable domain (other parts from reference TRBV11-2 and TRBJ2-7): EAGVAQSPRYKIIEKRQSVAFWCNPISGHATLYWYQQILGQGPKLLIQFQNNGVVDDSQLPKDRFSAERLKGVDSTLKIQPAKLEDSAVYLCASSLALVGVEQYFGPGTRLTVT.

V is TRBV7-6 and J is TRBJ2-1; a weak D match, TRBD2 (5 bases). V dropped 1 base and J dropped 7 bases, with 11 bases sitting between them. The CDR3 contains 14 residues. Germline V CDR1 and CDR2: SGHVS, FNYEAQ. The DNA of the CDR3 is TGTGCCAGCAGCTTAGGGTTGTGGGAGAATGAGCAGTTCTTC. This codes for CASSLGLWENEQFF.